The entry below gives a single T cell receptor (beta chain) sequence along with its context. Antigen unknown. The data belong to a study of shared clonotypes between healthy human individuals. Study-level points and caveats: Sharing across four donors was highest in naive CD4 (roughly 5%) and lowest in memory CD8 (roughly 0.4%).

For sorted subsets, about 190 ng DNA per replicate equaled roughly 29,000 T cell genomes. Method: immunoSEQ multiplex PCR; TCRdb's copy keeps in-frame clones and lacks some. The sample lists about 990,000 clones, 75% to 85% occurring once. Sample: memory CD4+ T cells from PBMCs. The subset was: CD45RA-negative fraction. The TCR originated in a man aged 18-30 years in good health. Some clones in this sample may be carry-over from other donors' samples.

This chain's CDR3 is CASSSFRTGENIQYF. The CDR3 bases are TGTGCCAGCAGCTCCTTCCGGACAGGGGAAAACATTCAGTACTTC. This chain uses TRBV7-9 with TRBJ2-4; 9 bases match TRBD1. J lost 5 bases, V lost 4 bases, and 6 bases had no gene match. This CDR3 is 15 amino acids long. Germline assignment: CDR1 SEHNR and CDR2 FQNEAQ (reference sequence).